One sample yielded the 9 T cell receptor beta chains listed below, sequenced in a study of blood T cells in healthy people across ages. Using a J-beta primer mix together with a sample-barcoded 5' primer, a second PCR was run for 7 to 11 cycles. TCRdb fed the 5' RACE reads into MiXCR, producing one record per CDR3 protein. The top ten hold 7.7% of the sample, which has around 1,500,000 distinct CDR3 sequences, about 30% seen once. Input material: blood. Source of these receptors: a woman aged 25 to 45 in good health.

The rearrangement uses TRBV5-1 and TRBJ2-3, with TRBD2 matching 13 bases. The junction had 10 bases not matched to a gene; V was cut back by 3 bases and J by 0 bases. Germline-derived CDR1 and CDR2 are SGHRS and YFSETQ. The CDR3 consists of 19 residues. CDR3 protein: CASSSLLAGGAASTDTQYF. CDR3 in DNA: TGCGCCAGCAGCTCCCTACTAGCGGGAGGGGCGGCTAGCACAGATACGCAGTATTTT.

The table lists this clonotype with many counts. The chain joins TRBV19 to TRBJ1-1; 10 nucleotides line up with TRBD1. Germline CDR1 reads LNHDA; CDR2 reads SQIVND (reference sequence). V shed 7 bases, J shed 5 bases, and the junction held 7 bases outside the gene matches. The CDR3 is 14 amino acids. CDR3 protein: CASTAGQGLTEAFF. CDR3 in DNA: TGTGCCAGTACCGCGGGACAGGGGTTAACTGAAGCTTTCTTT.

For this clonotype: Compared with germline, one end of the junction differs, possibly owing to a read error. V usage is TRBV27 and J usage is TRBJ2-1, with TRBD2 identical over 7 bases. From germline, CDR1 is MNHEY and CDR2 SMNVEV (reference sequence). This CDR3 has 14 residues. CDR3 sequence: CASSERGSYNKQFF. In DNA, the CDR3 is TGTGCCAGTTCCGAGCGGGGCTCCTACAATAAGCAGTTCTTC.

The DNA of the CDR3 is TGTGCCAGCAGGCCTAACCGGACAGCCCTGTATGGCTACACCTTC. Protein product: CASRPNRTALYGYTF. J is TRBJ1-2 and V is TRBV7-9; TRBD1 might be the D (6 bases). This CDR3 comprises 15 residues. Germline V gene sequence: CDR1 SEHNR, CDR2 FQNEAQ (reference sequence). Trimming took off 6 bases at V and 5 bases at J, with 19 bases between the two ends.

The chain combines TRBV5-1 with TRBJ2-5; tentatively, D is TRBD1 (6 bases). The CDR3 has 12 amino acids. Germline loops: CDR1 SGHRS, CDR2 YFSETQ. V dropped 2 bases and J dropped 11 bases, with 13 bases sitting between them. The CDR3 DNA reads as TGCGCCAGCAGCTTCCGGGACAATGAGCAGTACTTC. Translated, it gives CASSFRDNEQYF.

This clonotype was picked up many times. This chain links TRBV6-5 with TRBJ1-2, with 9 bases fitting TRBD1. The CDR3 is 14 amino acids. J was trimmed by 4 bases and V by 5 bases; bases with no gene match: 5. Germline V gives CDR1 MNHEY, CDR2 SVGAGI. CDR3 in DNA: TGTGCCAGCAGTACCCTGACAGGGGGCTATGGCTACACCTTC. This encodes CASSTLTGGYGYTF.

This clonotype was recorded only once. A read error may produce the germline difference seen at one junction end. The chain has TRBV5-6 and TRBJ2-5; no reliable D call. TRBJ2-7 explains the end of the DNA better; the J call may be wrong. The CDR3 has 14 amino acids. The germline V gene encodes CDR1 SGHDT and CDR2 YYEEEE. The CDR3 protein is CARSLVPSSYEQYF. For the CDR3, the DNA is TGTGCCCGCAGCTTGGTACCGTCCTCCTACGAGCAGTACTTC.

The chain recombines TRBV27 with TRBJ2-5; D possibly corresponds to TRBD1 (5 bases). The CDR3 contains 16 residues. V lost 5 bases and J 5 bases, leaving 21 bases between the germline ends. Germline loops: CDR1 MNHEY, CDR2 SMNVEV (reference sequence). CDR3 sequence: CASSNTTWGRRETQYF. CDR3 coding DNA: TGTGCCAGCAGTAATACGACCTGGGGCCGAAGGGAGACCCAGTACTTC.

This clonotype was observed a few times. This chain links TRBV10-3 with TRBJ2-3; a possible D gene is TRBD1 (5 bases). CDR1 is ENHRY, CDR2 SYGVKD, per germline. V was shortened by 10 bases and J by 3 bases, with 23 bases between the two germline ends. The CDR3 spans 16 residues. CDR3 loop: CATPWTLTGCTDTQYF. DNA of the CDR3: TGTGCCACTCCTTGGACCCTTACAGGCTGTACAGATACGCAGTATTTT.